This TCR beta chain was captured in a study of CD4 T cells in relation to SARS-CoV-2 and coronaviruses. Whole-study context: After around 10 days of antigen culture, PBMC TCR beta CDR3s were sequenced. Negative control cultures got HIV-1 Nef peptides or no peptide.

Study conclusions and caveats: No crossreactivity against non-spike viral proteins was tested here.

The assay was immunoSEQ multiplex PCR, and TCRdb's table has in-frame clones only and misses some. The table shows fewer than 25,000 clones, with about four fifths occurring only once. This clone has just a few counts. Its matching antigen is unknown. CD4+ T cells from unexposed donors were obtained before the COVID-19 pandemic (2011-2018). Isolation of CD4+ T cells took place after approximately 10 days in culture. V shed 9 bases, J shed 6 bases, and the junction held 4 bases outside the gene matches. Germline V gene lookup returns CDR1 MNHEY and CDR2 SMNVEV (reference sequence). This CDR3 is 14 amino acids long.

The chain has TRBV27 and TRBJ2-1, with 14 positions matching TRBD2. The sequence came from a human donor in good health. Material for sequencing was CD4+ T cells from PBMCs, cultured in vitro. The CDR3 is CASTTSGRGNEQFF. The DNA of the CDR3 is TGTGCCAGTACGACTAGCGGGAGGGGCAATGAGCAGTTCTTC.